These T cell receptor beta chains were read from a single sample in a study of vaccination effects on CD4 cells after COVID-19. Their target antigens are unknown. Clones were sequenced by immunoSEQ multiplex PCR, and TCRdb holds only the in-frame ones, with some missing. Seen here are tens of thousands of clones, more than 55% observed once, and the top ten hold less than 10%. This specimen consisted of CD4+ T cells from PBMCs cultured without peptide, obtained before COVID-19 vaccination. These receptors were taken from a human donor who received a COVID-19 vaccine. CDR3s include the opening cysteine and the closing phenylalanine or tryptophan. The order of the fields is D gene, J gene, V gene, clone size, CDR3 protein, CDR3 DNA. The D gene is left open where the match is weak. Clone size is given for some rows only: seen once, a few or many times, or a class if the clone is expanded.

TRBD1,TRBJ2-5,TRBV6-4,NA,CASSDPQGEKQETQYF,TGTGCCAGCAGTGACCCGCAGGGGGAAAAACAAGAGACCCAGTACTTC
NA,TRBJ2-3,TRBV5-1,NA,CASSLTQDTQYF,TGCGCCAGCAGCTTGACCCAGGATACGCAGTATTTT
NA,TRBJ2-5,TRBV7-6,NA,CASSLYTNDQETQYF,TGTGCCAGCAGCTTATACACGAACGACCAAGAGACCCAGTACTTC
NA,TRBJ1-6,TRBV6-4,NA,CASSKEAVNSPLHF,TGTGCCAGCAGTAAAGAGGCCGTTAATTCACCCCTCCACTTT
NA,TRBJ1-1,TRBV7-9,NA,CASSLEQGNTEAFF,TGTGCCAGCAGCCTAGAACAGGGGAACACTGAAGCTTTCTTT
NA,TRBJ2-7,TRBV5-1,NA,CASSQRQGSYEQYF,TGCGCCAGCAGCCAACGGCAGGGCTCCTACGAGCAGTACTTC
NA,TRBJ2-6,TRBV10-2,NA,CASSRGPMVSGANVLTF,TGCGCCAGCAGTCGGGGGCCGATGGTCTCTGGGGCCAACGTCCTGACTTTC
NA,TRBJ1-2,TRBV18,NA,CASGPDGRYGYTF,TGTGCCAGCGGCCCGGACGGACGCTATGGCTACACCTTC
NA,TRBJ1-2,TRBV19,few,CASAGTNYGYTF,TGTGCCAGTGCCGGGACTAACTATGGCTACACCTTC
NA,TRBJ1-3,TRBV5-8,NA,CASSFARVVNTIYF,TGTGCCAGCAGCTTTGCCAGGGTGGTTAACACCATATATTTT
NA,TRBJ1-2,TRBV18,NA,CASSPFTHMTRGNGYTF,TGTGCCAGCTCACCATTTACACACATGACCCGGGGCAATGGCTACACCTTC
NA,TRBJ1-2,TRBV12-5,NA,CASGLVSGRIVDGYTF,TGTGCTAGTGGTTTGGTATCGGGCAGGATAGTGGATGGCTACACCTTC
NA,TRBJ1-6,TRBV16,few,CASSQWRSSYNSPLHF,TGTGCCAGCAGCCAATGGAGGAGCTCCTATAATTCACCCCTCCACTTT
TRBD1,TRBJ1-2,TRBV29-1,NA,CSAGSGAGGEGYTF,TGCAGCGCCGGGAGTGGGGCAGGGGGAGAAGGCTACACCTTC
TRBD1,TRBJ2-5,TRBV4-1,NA,CASSLDRVGQETQYF,TGCGCCAGCAGCCTCGACAGGGTGGGACAAGAGACCCAGTACTTC
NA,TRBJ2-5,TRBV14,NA,CASSHRGQIPETQYF,TGTGCCAGCAGCCATCGCGGGCAAATCCCAGAGACCCAGTACTTC
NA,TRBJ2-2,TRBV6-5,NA,CASRETDTGELFF,TGTGCCAGCAGGGAGACAGACACCGGGGAGCTGTTTTTT
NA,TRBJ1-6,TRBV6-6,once,CASSWDVFNSPLHF,TGTGCCAGCAGTTGGGACGTTTTTAATTCACCCCTCCACTTT
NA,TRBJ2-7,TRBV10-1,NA,CASSGGHYSGEQYF,TGCGCCAGCAGTGGCGGACACTATTCTGGCGAGCAGTACTTC
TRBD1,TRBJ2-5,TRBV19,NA,CASSISGTAQETQYF,TGTGCCAGTAGTATCTCAGGGACAGCCCAAGAGACCCAGTACTTC
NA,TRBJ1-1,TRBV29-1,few,CSMRTGNTEAFF,TGCAGCATGCGGACCGGGAACACTGAAGCTTTCTTT
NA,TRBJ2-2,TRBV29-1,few,CSARTGSTGELFF,TGCAGCGCGAGAACAGGATCCACCGGGGAGCTGTTTTTT
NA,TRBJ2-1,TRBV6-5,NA,CASSYSRTGAYNEQFF,TGTGCCAGCAGTTACTCGAGGACGGGTGCCTACAATGAGCAGTTCTTC
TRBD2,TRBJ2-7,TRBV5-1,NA,CASSLLPGTSAHEQYF,TGCGCCAGCAGCTTGTTACCCGGGACTAGCGCCCACGAGCAGTACTTC
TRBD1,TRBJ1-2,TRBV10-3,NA,CAIAGTGDGYTF,TGTGCCATCGCCGGGACAGGGGATGGCTACACCTTC
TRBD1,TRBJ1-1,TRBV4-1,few,CASSPESDRTGVYAFF,TGCGCCAGCAGCCCCGAATCTGATCGGACAGGGGTATATGCTTTCTTT
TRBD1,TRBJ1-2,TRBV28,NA,CASSPPGQVDGYTF,TGTGCCAGCAGTCCGCCGGGACAGGTAGATGGCTACACCTTC
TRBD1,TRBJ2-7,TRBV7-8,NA,CASSSDRESYEQYF,TGTGCCAGCAGTTCCGACAGGGAGTCCTACGAGCAGTACTTC
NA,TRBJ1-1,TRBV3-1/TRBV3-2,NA,CASRELPGTEAFF,TGTGCCAGCAGGGAGCTACCGGGCACTGAAGCTTTCTTT
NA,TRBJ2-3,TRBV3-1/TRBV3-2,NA,CASSQPAGSGTDTQYF,TGTGCCAGCAGCCAACCCGCCGGGTCAGGCACAGATACGCAGTATTTT
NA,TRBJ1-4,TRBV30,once,CAWSPTGEKLFF,TGTGCCTGGAGTCCCACCGGGGAAAAACTGTTTTTT
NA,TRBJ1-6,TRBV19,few,CASGGGLVPLHF,TGTGCCAGTGGAGGGGGTCTCGTACCCCTCCACTTT